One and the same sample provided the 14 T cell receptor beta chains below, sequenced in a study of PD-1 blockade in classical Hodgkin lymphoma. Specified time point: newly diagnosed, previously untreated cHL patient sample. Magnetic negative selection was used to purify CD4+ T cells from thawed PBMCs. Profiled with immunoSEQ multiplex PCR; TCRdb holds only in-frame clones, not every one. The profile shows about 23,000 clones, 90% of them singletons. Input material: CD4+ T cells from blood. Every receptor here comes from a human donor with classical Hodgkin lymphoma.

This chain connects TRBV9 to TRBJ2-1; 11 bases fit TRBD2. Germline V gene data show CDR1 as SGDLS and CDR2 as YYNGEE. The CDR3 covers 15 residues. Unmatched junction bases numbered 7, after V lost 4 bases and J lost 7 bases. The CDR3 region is CASSLAGGLRNEQFF. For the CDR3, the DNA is TGTGCCAGCAGCTTAGCGGGGGGGCTAAGAAATGAGCAGTTCTTC.

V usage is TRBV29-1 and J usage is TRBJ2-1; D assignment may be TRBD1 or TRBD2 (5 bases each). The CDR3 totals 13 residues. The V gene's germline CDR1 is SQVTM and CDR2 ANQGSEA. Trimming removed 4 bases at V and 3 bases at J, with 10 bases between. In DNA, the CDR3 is TGCAGCGTTGGGGGGACGGTCTACAATGAGCAGTTCTTC. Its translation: CSVGGTVYNEQFF.

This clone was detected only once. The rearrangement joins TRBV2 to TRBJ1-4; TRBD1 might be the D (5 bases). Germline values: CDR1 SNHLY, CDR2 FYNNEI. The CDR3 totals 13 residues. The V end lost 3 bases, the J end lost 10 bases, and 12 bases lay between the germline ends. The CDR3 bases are TGTGCCAGCAGTGAGGGGGGGGAGGGAAAACTGTTTTTT. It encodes CASSEGGEGKLFF.

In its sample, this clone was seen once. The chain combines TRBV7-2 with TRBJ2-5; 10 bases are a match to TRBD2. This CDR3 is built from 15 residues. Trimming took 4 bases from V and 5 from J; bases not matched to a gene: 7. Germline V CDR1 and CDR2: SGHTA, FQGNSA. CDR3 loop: CASSSLGAGGETQYF. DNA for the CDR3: TGTGCCAGCAGCTCATTGGGAGCGGGGGGGGAGACCCAGTACTTC. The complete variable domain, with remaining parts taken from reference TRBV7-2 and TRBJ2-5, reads GAGVSQSPSNKVTEKGKDVELRCDPISGHTALYWYRQSLGQGLEFLIYFQGNSAPDKSGLPSDRFSAERTGGSVSTLTIQRTQQEDSAVYLCASSSLGAGGETQYFGPGTRLLVL.

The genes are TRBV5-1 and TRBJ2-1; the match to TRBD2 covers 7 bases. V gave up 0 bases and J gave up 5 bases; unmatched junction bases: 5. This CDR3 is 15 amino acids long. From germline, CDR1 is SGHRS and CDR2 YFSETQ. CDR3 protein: CASSLGGTIDNEQFF. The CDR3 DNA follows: TGCGCCAGCAGCTTGGGGGGGACTATAGACAATGAGCAGTTCTTC.

The CDR3 region is CASSQGLALGGDQETQYF. The CDR3, as DNA: TGCGCCAGCAGCCAAGGATTAGCCTTAGGGGGGGACCAAGAGACCCAGTACTTC. This chain uses TRBV4-3 with TRBJ2-5; D may be TRBD2 (7 bases). The CDR3 is 18 amino acids. Germline lookup yields CDR1 LGHNA and CDR2 YSLEER. The germline V and J ends were trimmed by 1 base and 0 bases, with 18 bases remaining between them.

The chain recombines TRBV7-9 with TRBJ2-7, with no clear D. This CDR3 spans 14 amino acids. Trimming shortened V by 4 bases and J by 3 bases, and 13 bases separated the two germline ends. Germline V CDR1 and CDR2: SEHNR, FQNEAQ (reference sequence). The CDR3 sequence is CASSSHALDYEQYF. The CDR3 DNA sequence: TGTGCCAGCAGCTCCCATGCCCTAGACTACGAGCAGTACTTC.

This chain's CDR3 is CASREIGGTGETQYF. The CDR3 DNA follows: TGTGCCAGCAGGGAAATCGGGGGGACAGGAGAGACCCAGTACTTC. The chain employs TRBV6-1 and TRBJ2-5, with a weak D call TRBD1 (8 bases). Germline loops: CDR1 MNHNS, CDR2 SASEGT. V shed 6 bases and J shed 4 bases, with 18 bases lying between them. The CDR3 is 15 residues long.

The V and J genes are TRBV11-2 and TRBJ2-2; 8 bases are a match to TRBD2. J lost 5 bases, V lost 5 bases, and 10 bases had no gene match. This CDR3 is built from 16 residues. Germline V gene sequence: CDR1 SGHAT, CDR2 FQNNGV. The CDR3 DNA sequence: TGTGCCAGCAGCCCTCTTAGGACTAGCTGGACCGGGGAGCTGTTTTTT. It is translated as CASSPLRTSWTGELFF.

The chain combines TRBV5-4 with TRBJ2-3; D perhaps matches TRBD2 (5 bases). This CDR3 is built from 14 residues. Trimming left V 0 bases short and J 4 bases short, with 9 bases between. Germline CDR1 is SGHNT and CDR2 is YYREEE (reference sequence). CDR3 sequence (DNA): TGTGCCAGCAGCTTGGAGGAGGCCGCAGATACGCAGTATTTT. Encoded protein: CASSLEEAADTQYF.

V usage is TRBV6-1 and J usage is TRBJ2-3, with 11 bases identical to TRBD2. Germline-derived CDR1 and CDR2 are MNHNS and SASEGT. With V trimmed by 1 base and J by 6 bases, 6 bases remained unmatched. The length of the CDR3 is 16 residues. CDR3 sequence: CASSEGIAGGLDTQYF. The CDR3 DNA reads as TGTGCCAGCAGTGAAGGTATAGCGGGGGGGCTGGATACGCAGTATTTT.

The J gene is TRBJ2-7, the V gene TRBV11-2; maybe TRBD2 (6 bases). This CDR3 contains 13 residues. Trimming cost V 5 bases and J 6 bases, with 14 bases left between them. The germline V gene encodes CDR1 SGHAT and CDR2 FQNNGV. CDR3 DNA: TGTGCCAGCAGCCCCGGACTAACCAGCGAGCAGTACTTC. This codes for CASSPGLTSEQYF.

The CDR3 nucleotides read TGTGCCAGCAGCTCCGCCCCCGAGCAGTACTTC. Its translation is CASSSAPEQYF. The chain employs TRBV11-2 and TRBJ2-7; no clear D. This CDR3 spans 11 amino acids. Trimming left V 4 bases short and J 6 bases short, with 7 bases between. The germline V gene encodes CDR1 SGHAT and CDR2 FQNNGV.

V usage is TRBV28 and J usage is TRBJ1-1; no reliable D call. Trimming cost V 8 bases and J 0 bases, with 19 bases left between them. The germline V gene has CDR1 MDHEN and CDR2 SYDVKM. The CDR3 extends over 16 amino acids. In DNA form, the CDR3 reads TGTGCCAGCCGCCTCCCCCTGAGGGTGCTGAACACTGAAGCTTTCTTT. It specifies CASRLPLRVLNTEAFF.